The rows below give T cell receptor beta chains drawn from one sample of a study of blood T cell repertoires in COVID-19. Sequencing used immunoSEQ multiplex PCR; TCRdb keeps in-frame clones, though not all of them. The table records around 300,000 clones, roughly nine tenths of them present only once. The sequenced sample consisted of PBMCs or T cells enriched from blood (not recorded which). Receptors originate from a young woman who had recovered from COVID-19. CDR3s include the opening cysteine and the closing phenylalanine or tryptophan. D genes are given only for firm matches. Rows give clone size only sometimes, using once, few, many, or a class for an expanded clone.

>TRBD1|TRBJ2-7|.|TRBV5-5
TGTGCCAGCAGCCCGGGACAGGGTGACTACGAGCAGTACTTC
CASSPGQGDYEQYF
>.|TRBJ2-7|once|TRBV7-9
TGTGCCAGCAGCTTAGGGGGGGTCAACTACGAGCAGTACTTC
CASSLGGVNYEQYF
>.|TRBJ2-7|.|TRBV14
TGTGCCAGCAGCCAAGATCAGGGCAGCGCCTACGAGCAGTACTTC
CASSQDQGSAYEQYF
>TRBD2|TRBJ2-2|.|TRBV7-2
TGTGCCAGCAGCCGGACTAGCGGGGGGGCCGGATTCGACACCGGGGAGCTGTTTTTT
CASSRTSGGAGFDTGELFF
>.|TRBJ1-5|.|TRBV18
TGTGCCAGCTCACCACCCAGGGACTATAGCAATCAGCCCCAGCATTTT
CASSPPRDYSNQPQHF
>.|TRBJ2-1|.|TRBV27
TGTGCCAGCAGTTTGTACGGGAGATTTGATGAGCAGTTCTTC
CASSLYGRFDEQFF
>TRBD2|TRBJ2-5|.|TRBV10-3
TGTGCCATTAGCGGGGGGGCCCAAGAGACCCAGTACTTC
CAISGGAQETQYF
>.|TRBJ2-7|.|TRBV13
TGTGCCAGCAGGGAGACAGGCACAACCTACGAGCAGTACTTC
CASRETGTTYEQYF
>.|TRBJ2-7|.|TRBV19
TGTGCCAGTAGTATGAGACAGACCTACGAGCAGTACTTC
CASSMRQTYEQYF
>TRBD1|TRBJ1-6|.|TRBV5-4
TGTGCCAGCAGCCAGGGACAGGGGGTATCACCCCTCCACTTT
CASSQGQGVSPLHF
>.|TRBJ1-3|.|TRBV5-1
TGCGCCAGCAGCCAGCAGGGGGGAAACACCATATATTTT
CASSQQGGNTIYF
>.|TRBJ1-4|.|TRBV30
TGTGCCTGGAGGAGACAGTTAGCGGGCAAAGATGAAAAACTGTTTTTT
CAWRRQLAGKDEKLFF
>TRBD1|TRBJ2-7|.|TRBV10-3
TGTGCCATCCGCTCGGACAGGGCACCCTACGAGCAGTACTTC
CAIRSDRAPYEQYF
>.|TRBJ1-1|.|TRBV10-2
TGCGCCAGCAGTGGCAGGCTTATGAACACTGAAGCTTTCTTT
CASSGRLMNTEAFF
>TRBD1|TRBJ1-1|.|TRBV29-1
TGCAGCGTTGAATGGGACAGTAGGACTGAAGCTTTCTTT
CSVEWDSRTEAFF
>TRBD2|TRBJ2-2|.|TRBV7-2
TGTGCCAGCAGCTTGGGAAGCGGGAGCGTAACCGGGGAGCTGTTTTTT
CASSLGSGSVTGELFF
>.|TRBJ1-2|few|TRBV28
TGTGCCAGCAGTTTACGGCAGGATGGCTACACCTTC
CASSLRQDGYTF
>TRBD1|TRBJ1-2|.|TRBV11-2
TGTGCCAGCAGCTCGACAGGGATGGGTAACTATGGCTACACCTTC
CASSSTGMGNYGYTF
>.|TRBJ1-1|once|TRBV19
TGTGCCAGTAGCTTGCTATGGGGGGGCCCGAACACTGAAGCTTTCTTT
CASSLLWGGPNTEAFF
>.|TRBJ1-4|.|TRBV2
TGTGCCAGCAGTGAATATGAGGGAGGGACCTATGAAAAACTGTTTTTT
CASSEYEGGTYEKLFF
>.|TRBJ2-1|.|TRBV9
TGTGCCAGCAGCGTAGCCGAAGCGGATAGCTCCTACAATGAGCAGTTCTTC
CASSVAEADSSYNEQFF
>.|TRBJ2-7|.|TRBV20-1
TGCAGTGCTAGTTTTGGTAATCGTGCGGACGAGCAGTACTTC
CSASFGNRADEQYF
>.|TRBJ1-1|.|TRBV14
TGTGCCAGCAGCCAAGATCTAGGACAGTTTATTATGAACACTGAAGCTTTCTTT
CASSQDLGQFIMNTEAFF
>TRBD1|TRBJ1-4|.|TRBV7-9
TGTGCCAGCGCCGGGACAGACTTTTCCAATGAAAAACTGTTTTTT
CASAGTDFSNEKLFF
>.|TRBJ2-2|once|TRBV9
TGTGCCAGCAGCAGGGACTCCGGACCCTCCGGGGAGCTGTTTTTT
CASSRDSGPSGELFF
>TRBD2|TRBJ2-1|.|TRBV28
TGTGCCAGCAAGGTCGGACTAGCCCTCTACAATGAGCAGTTCTTC
CASKVGLALYNEQFF